The entry that follows covers one TCR beta chain sequence. This specimen belongs to a study of blood T cell repertoires in COVID-19. In the source study's methods: Estimation of nucleated cell counts was performed using reference gene primer amplification. This table comes from immunoSEQ multiplex PCR, and its TCRdb copy is limited to in-frame clones, with some not included. V and J calls and clone size are as listed in that table; D and trimming were resolved from the DNA. Seen here are 50,000 to 60,000 clones, 90% observed once, and the top ten hold 5.5% to 7.5%. Germline V lookup: CDR1 SQVTM, CDR2 ANQGSEA. The CDR3 sequence is 13 residues long. Trimming removed 3 bases from V and 2 bases from J, with 10 bases in between.

Specimen: peripheral blood. This TCR was recovered from a man aged 35 to 55 with acute or convalescent COVID-19. The V and J genes are TRBV29-1 and TRBJ1-2, with a tentative D call TRBD1 (6 bases). The CDR3 loop is CSVEGGQNYGYTF. The CDR3 nucleotides read TGCAGCGTTGAGGGGGGGCAGAACTATGGCTACACCTTC.